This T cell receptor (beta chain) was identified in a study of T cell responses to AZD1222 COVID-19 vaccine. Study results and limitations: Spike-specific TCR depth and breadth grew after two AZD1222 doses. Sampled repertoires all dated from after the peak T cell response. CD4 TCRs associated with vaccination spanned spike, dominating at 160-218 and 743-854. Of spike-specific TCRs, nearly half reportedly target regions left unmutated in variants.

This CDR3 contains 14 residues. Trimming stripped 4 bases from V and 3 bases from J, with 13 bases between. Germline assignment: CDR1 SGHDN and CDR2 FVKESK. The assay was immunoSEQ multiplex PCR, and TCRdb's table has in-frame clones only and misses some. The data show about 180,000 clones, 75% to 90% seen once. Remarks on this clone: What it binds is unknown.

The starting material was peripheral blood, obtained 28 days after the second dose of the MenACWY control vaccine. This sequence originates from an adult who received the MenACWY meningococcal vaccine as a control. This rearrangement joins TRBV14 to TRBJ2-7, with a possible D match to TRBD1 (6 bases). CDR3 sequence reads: CASSPWPGDYEQYF. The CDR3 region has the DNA TGTGCCAGCAGCCCCTGGCCAGGGGACTACGAGCAGTACTTC.